The T cell receptor (beta chain) described here comes from a study of regulatory T cells in long-lasting Graves disease. The V gene end was trimmed by 5 bases and the J gene end by 3 bases; junction bases not matched to a gene: 3. This CDR3 contains 14 residues. This sample's time point: persistent/refractory GD, antithyroid drugs over 5 years with positive TRAb. Isolated PBMC RNA provided the starting material for the TCR library. The authors built TCR beta libraries using iRepertoire HTBI primers and Arm-PCR of CDR3 regions. In the authors' methods: Throughout the samples, researchers identified about 62 TRBV and some 13 TRBJ segments. TCRdb recomputed calls from the multiplex PCR reads with MiXCR, one row per CDR3 protein. The V and J calls and clone size come from TCRdb's table, not from the authors' own analysis. The sample records about 430,000 distinct CDR3 sequences, around 23% being singletons.

The specimen comprised peripheral blood mononuclear cells (PBMCs), sampled when the disease was refractory, from a patient treated with antithyroid drugs. The genes are TRBV12-3 or TRBV12-4 and TRBJ2-1; 8 bases agree with TRBD2. This receptor was taken from a female donor with Graves disease. CDR3 sequence: CASSLGLGYNEQFF. The CDR3 nucleotides are TGTGCCAGCAGTCTGGGACTAGGCTACAATGAGCAGTTCTTC.